The 22 T cell receptor beta chains presented below share a single source sample, sequenced in a study of blood T cells in healthy people across ages. Combining a sample-barcoded 5' primer with a J-beta primer mix, a second PCR ran for roughly 7 to 12 cycles. TCRdb recomputed calls from the 5' RACE reads with MiXCR, one row per CDR3 protein. The data show about 830,000 distinct CDR3 sequences, with roughly 50% seen just once and roughly 22% held by the top ten. Sequenced: blood. The receptors stem from a young man in good health.

V is TRBV13 and J is TRBJ2-7, with 9 bases aligning to TRBD1. Germline loops: CDR1 PRHDT, CDR2 FYEKMQ (reference sequence). This CDR3 comprises 14 residues. The V segment lost 6 bases and the J segment 4 bases; nucleotides outside the gene matches: 7. CDR3 bases: TGTGCCAGCAGTGAAGGACAGGGGTCTTACGAGCAGTACTTC. Translating gives CASSEGQGSYEQYF.

The chain employs TRBV20-1 and TRBJ2-5; D possibly matches TRBD1 or TRBD2 (6 bases each). Germline V gene data show CDR1 as DFQATT and CDR2 as SNEGSKA (reference sequence). This CDR3 region has 15 residues. V shed 0 bases and J shed 11 bases, with 22 bases lying between them. The CDR3 protein is CSARDLGGRGYEQYF. In DNA, the CDR3 is TGCAGTGCTAGAGATCTGGGGGGCAGGGGTTATGAGCAGTACTTC.

This sequence joins TRBV6-5 and TRBJ1-4; 7 bases are a match to TRBD1. The CDR3 covers 14 residues. V lost 5 bases to trimming and J lost 8 bases; unmatched junction nucleotides: 8. CDR1 is MNHEY and CDR2 is SVGAGI in the germline V gene. The CDR3: CASSQGQTREKLFF. For the CDR3, the DNA is TGTGCCAGCAGTCAGGGACAGACGAGGGAAAAACTGTTTTTT.

The V gene is TRBV6-5, the J gene TRBJ1-4; D uncertain. V gave up 6 bases and J gave up 7 bases, with 12 bases separating them. The CDR3 is made up of 13 amino acids. Germline-derived CDR1 and CDR2 are MNHEY and SVGAGI. DNA of the CDR3: TGTGCCAGCAGCGGGGTTATTCGTGAAAAACTGTTTTTT. Translated, it gives CASSGVIREKLFF.

This chain joins TRBV7-2 and TRBJ1-5; D is undetermined. V shed 2 bases and J shed 6 bases, with 14 bases lying between them. The CDR3 has 15 amino acids. Germline-derived CDR1 and CDR2 are SGHTA and FQGNSA. CDR3 DNA: TGTGCCAGCAGCTTATTGTCTTCTGGGGTTCAGCCCCAGCATTTT. This codes for CASSLLSSGVQPQHF.

This chain uses TRBV6-6 with TRBJ1-1; D is ambiguous. The CDR3 totals 14 residues. The germline CDR1 and CDR2 sequences are MNHNY and SVGAGI (reference sequence). Trimming removed 5 bases from V and 1 base from J, with 11 bases in between. The CDR3 reads CASSPAGKNTEAFF. In nucleotides, the CDR3 is TGTGCCAGCAGTCCCGCCGGGAAGAACACTGAAGCTTTCTTT.

The chain joins TRBV20-1 to TRBJ1-2; no reliable D call. This CDR3 region has 16 residues. Looked up from germline, CDR1 is DFQATT and CDR2 is SNEGSKA (reference sequence). The V and J ends lost 2 bases and 5 bases respectively, with 21 bases between them. As DNA, the CDR3 is TGCAGTGCTAGACCCCGGTCCGGACTCGCTTTATATGGCTACACCTTC. It yields the protein CSARPRSGLALYGYTF.

J is TRBJ2-1 and V is TRBV18; D unclear. The CDR3 is 14 amino acids. Trimming cost V 1 base and J 0 bases, with 4 bases left between them. Germline CDR1 and CDR2: KGHSH and LQKENI. The CDR3, as DNA: TGTGCCAGCTCACCACTGGACTCCTACAATGAGCAGTTCTTC. It translates to CASSPLDSYNEQFF.

This chain joins TRBV11-2 and TRBJ2-1; D ambiguous. The CDR3 loop spans 15 amino acids. Trimming shortened V by 4 bases and J by 12 bases, and 22 bases separated the two germline ends. CDR1 SGHAT and CDR2 FQNNGV come from the germline V gene. The CDR3, as DNA: TGTGCCAGCAGCTCCACGGAGCCTCTAGGGATTCGGCAGTTCTTC. Protein product: CASSSTEPLGIRQFF.

J is TRBJ2-7 and V is TRBV4-3, with no clear D. CDR1 and CDR2 (germline): LGHNA, YSLEER. This CDR3 comprises 14 residues. The ends were cut back, 0 bases at V and 2 bases at J, with 8 bases in the middle. CDR3 residues: CASSQDVLTYEQYF. CDR3 DNA sequence: TGCGCCAGCAGCCAAGACGTACTTACCTACGAGCAGTACTTC.

In its sample, this clonotype was seen a few times. The V and J genes are TRBV10-3 and TRBJ1-4; 7 bases match TRBD1. Trimming removed 3 bases from V and 5 bases from J; junction bases left unmatched: 6. The CDR3 runs to 15 residues. Germline CDR1 ENHRY, CDR2 SYGVKD. The CDR3 bases are TGTGCCATCAGTGAAAAGACAGGGAGGAATGAAAAACTGTTTTTT. It specifies CAISEKTGRNEKLFF.

This clonotype showed up just once. J is TRBJ1-2 and V is TRBV28; D perhaps matches TRBD1 (6 bases). The germline V and J ends were trimmed by 5 bases and 5 bases, with 18 bases remaining between them. The length of the CDR3 is 15 residues. Germline CDR1 and CDR2: MDHEN and SYDVKM. CDR3 bases: TGTGCCAGCAGTACCTGGACAGAACAATCTTATGGCTACACCTTC. Translating gives CASSTWTEQSYGYTF.

The chain joins TRBV7-2 to TRBJ1-6; D remains unclear. This CDR3 region has 16 residues. Germline-derived CDR1 and CDR2 are SGHTA and FQGNSA. Trimming stripped 5 bases from V and 11 bases from J, with 22 bases between. The CDR3 region is CASSQQTAAIWAPLHF. CDR3 in DNA: TGTGCCAGCAGCCAACAGACGGCCGCCATCTGGGCACCCCTCCACTTT. The full variable domain, completed using reference TRBV7-2 and TRBJ1-6, is GAGVSQSPSNKVTEKGKDVELRCDPISGHTALYWYRQSLGQGLEFLIYFQGNSAPDKSGLPSDRFSAERTGGSVSTLTIQRTQQEDSAVYLCASSQQTAAIWAPLHFGNGTRLTVT.

In the case of this clonotype: A read error may explain this, as a much larger clone is one base away. V gene TRBV5-1 combines with J gene TRBJ2-1; D not resolved. Germline CDR1 reads SGHRS; CDR2 reads YFSETQ. The CDR3 loop spans 12 amino acids. The DNA for the CDR3 is TGCGCCATCAGCTTAACCGGCAATGAGCAGTTCTTC. Translated: CAISLTGNEQFF.

The chain couples TRBV20-1 to TRBJ2-3; no reliable D call. Trimming removed 0 bases at V and 3 bases at J, with 16 bases between. Germline V gene lookup returns CDR1 DFQATT and CDR2 SNEGSKA (reference sequence). The CDR3 has 16 amino acids. CDR3 sequence reads: CSARDLDPAWTDTQYF. CDR3 bases: TGCAGTGCTAGAGATCTGGACCCGGCTTGGACAGATACGCAGTATTTT.

The CDR3 coding sequence is TGTGCCAGCAGGGTAGCGGGGAGCACCGGGGAGCTGTTTTTT. Protein: CASRVAGSTGELFF. The gene calls are TRBV12-3 or TRBV12-4 and TRBJ2-2; the match to TRBD2 covers 8 bases. The CDR3 consists of 14 residues. Trimming took 6 bases from V and 4 from J; bases not matched to a gene: 4.

The rearrangement links TRBV6-5 to TRBJ2-1; 11 positions agree with TRBD2. Germline trimming cut 6 bases from V and 4 bases from J; bases unmatched to any gene: 5. The CDR3 length is 15 residues. Per the germline V gene, CDR1 is MNHEY and CDR2 is SVGAGI. As DNA, the CDR3 is TGTGCCAGCAGACTTAGCGGGAGGGATTACAATGAGCAGTTCTTC. It codes for CASRLSGRDYNEQFF.

The chain recombines TRBV20-1 with TRBJ2-1, with TRBD2 identical over 8 bases. Unmatched junction bases numbered 4, after V lost 3 bases and J lost 3 bases. CDR1 DFQATT and CDR2 SNEGSKA come from the germline V gene (reference sequence). The CDR3 spans 14 residues. The CDR3: CSASLRGDYNEQFF. DNA of the CDR3: TGCAGTGCTAGCTTGCGGGGGGACTACAATGAGCAGTTCTTC.

The chain carries TRBV29-1 and TRBJ2-7, with D perhaps TRBD1 (5 bases). The CDR3 length is 11 residues. V dropped 6 bases and J dropped 6 bases, with 12 bases sitting between them. Per germline, CDR1 SQVTM and CDR2 ANQGSEA. The CDR3 DNA reads TGCAGCGTAAGCAGGGATACCGAGCAGTACTTC. This translates into CSVSRDTEQYF.

The gene calls are TRBV9 and TRBJ2-3, with D perhaps TRBD2 (6 bases). Looked up from germline, CDR1 is SGDLS and CDR2 is YYNGEE. The ends were cut back, 1 base at V and 1 base at J, with 16 bases in the middle. This CDR3 spans 17 amino acids. CDR3 in amino acids: CASSVSEGGLGTDTQYF. The CDR3 DNA is TGTGCCAGCAGCGTATCCGAGGGAGGCCTCGGCACAGATACGCAGTATTTT.

This chain links TRBV20-1 with TRBJ2-7, with TRBD2 matching 8 bases. This CDR3 has 17 amino acids. The J segment lost 5 bases and the V segment lost 5 bases, leaving 20 bases of the junction unmatched. In germline, CDR1 is DFQATT, CDR2 SNEGSKA (reference sequence). The CDR3 coding sequence is TGCAGTGCTCACGGGCGGGGGGCGGACCAATTGAGGGACGAGCAGTACTTC. It specifies CSAHGRGADQLRDEQYF.

A few counts support this clonotype. The chain recombines TRBV7-2 with TRBJ1-1, with a weak D call TRBD1 (6 bases). The ends were cut back, 6 bases at V and 3 bases at J, with 14 bases in the middle. This CDR3 comprises 14 residues. The germline V gene encodes CDR1 SGHTA and CDR2 FQGNSA. The CDR3 protein is CASRVVGGDTEAFF. CDR3 nucleotides: TGTGCCAGCAGGGTGGTAGGGGGAGACACTGAAGCTTTCTTT.